The rows below give T cell receptor beta chains drawn from one sample of a study of cytomegalovirus exposure and HLA in healthy donors. The method was immunoSEQ multiplex PCR; TCRdb's version includes in-frame clones alone and lacks a portion of them. The table lists roughly 150,000 clones, 65% to 80% of them singletons. The sequenced material came from PBMCs. The receptors were gathered from a man aged 40-49 years in good health and CMV-seropositive. Both conserved end residues are part of each CDR3. Some rows mark clone size as missing; the rest say once, few, many or name a class of expanded clone.

abundance	v_gene	CDR3aa
few	TRBV5-4	CASGAGPYEQYF
.	TRBV7-9	CASSPPNRDLGYTF
.	TRBV2	CASSENRVNTGELFF
.	TRBV19	CASSTSGGSYEQYF
few	TRBV6-6	CASNRDRGPAGQFF
.	TRBV30	CAWSTGTGGNQLQHF
.	TRBV2	CASSWDRVEDQPQHF
.	TRBV28	CASRPQAAAEAFF
.	TRBV11-2	CASSLFLAGESEQFF
once	TRBV18	CASSPGQPDYNSPLHF
.	TRBV28	CASRASGHTDTQYF
.	TRBV5-1	CASSLGGGVYQETQYF
.	TRBV9	CASSAGAGGYNEQFF
.	TRBV6-6	CASSYRGSPGGYTF
once	TRBV5-1	CASSMTSGNNEQYF
.	TRBV30	CAWSTSGESGGYTF
few	TRBV6-6	CASSYDEVTRPQHF
few	TRBV13	CASNLQGVNTEAFF
.	TRBV2	CASSLGQGGREQYF
.	TRBV6-5	CASRSAGSYEQYF
.	TRBV7-9	CASSLSSSNWRVEQFF
.	TRBV9	CASSGQAFMNTEAFF
.	TRBV27	CASHPLRGKNEKLFF
few	TRBV6-1	CAIGTSGNYEQYF
.	TRBV28	CASSPGLAGYNEQFF
.	TRBV19	CASSLQGTDTQYF
.	TRBV2	CASSDPLTEAFF
once	TRBV6-4	CASSDSGGSSDEQFF
.	TRBV7-8	CASSPGQAGNTIYF
few	TRBV27	CASSLEGTSASNQPQHF
.	TRBV6-1	CASSEAHLGDSNEKLFF
few	TRBV28	CASTSSEEGANVLTF
.	TRBV29-1	CSVDPASGSSYNEQFF
once	TRBV2	CASSEGVGSHYGYTF
.	TRBV15	CATSRENRANYGYTF
few	TRBV6-1	CASSERGGGRYNEQFF
.	TRBV4-1	CASSQSGAPYEQYF
.	TRBV2	CASFPREGLSEQFF
.	TRBV28	CASSPWDREAFYEQYF
once	TRBV7-2	CASSLVASGEQFF
.	TRBV5-4	CASSLSGRAGETQYF
once	TRBV5-1	CASSLVSQGTYEQYF
few	TRBV30	CASSWGRLRNQPQHF
.	TRBV28	CASSRNRGSEQFF
.	TRBV30	CAWSVLAGSHNEQFF
.	TRBV29-1	CSVLDSGSTYEQYF
.	TRBV19	CASSRWSRGQMNTEAFF
once	TRBV7-9	CASSLTSDSGELFF
.	TRBV29-1	CSVEPDRNTDTQYF
.	TRBV5-1	CASSLEGTPLDEQFF
.	TRBV6-1	CASSGKDSLNTDTQYF
.	TRBV7-9	CASSSGTPVSTDTQYF
once	TRBV10-1	CASSRTSGLETGELFF
few	TRBV19	CASSRTGEVMNTEAFF
once	TRBV28	CASSSSPGQGVYEQYF